The rows below give T cell receptor beta chains drawn from one sample of a study of T-cell reconstitution after alpha-beta-depleted transplantation in children. TCRdb processed the PCR reads anew with MiXCR; each CDR3 protein has one entry. Found here are about 340,000 distinct CDR3 sequences, roughly 14% of them singletons; the top ten hold over 3.5%. The sample in question was PBMCs, obtained from the stem cell graft. Receptors were obtained from a human donor who donated a stem cell graft to a child with Fanconi anemia. Each CDR3 is given with its conserved first and last residue. The D gene is left open where the match is weak. Some rows mark clone size as missing; the rest say once, few, many or name a class of expanded clone.

j_call: TRBJ1-1
d_call: NA
v_call: TRBV4-3
clone_size: few
cdr3_length: 13
cdr3_aa: CASSQQDNTEAFF
cdr3_nt: TGCGCCAGCAGCCAGCAAGACAACACTGAAGCTTTCTTT

j_call: TRBJ2-2
d_call: NA
v_call: TRBV11-2
clone_size: NA
cdr3_length: 15
cdr3_aa: CASSPGVSNTGELFF
cdr3_nt: TGTGCCAGCAGTCCCGGAGTCTCGAACACCGGGGAGCTGTTTTTT

j_call: TRBJ1-1
d_call: NA
v_call: TRBV3-1
clone_size: NA
cdr3_length: 15
cdr3_aa: CASSQDHPGHTEAFF
cdr3_nt: TGTGCCAGCAGCCAGGACCACCCGGGGCACACTGAAGCTTTCTTT

j_call: TRBJ2-2
d_call: TRBD2
v_call: TRBV20-1
clone_size: NA
cdr3_length: 16
cdr3_aa: CSARDLAGGLTGELFF
cdr3_nt: TGCAGTGCTAGAGATCTAGCGGGGGGATTAACCGGGGAGCTGTTTTTT

j_call: TRBJ1-5
d_call: NA
v_call: TRBV6-6
clone_size: many
cdr3_length: 12
cdr3_aa: CAASHSNQPQHF
cdr3_nt: TGTGCCGCTAGTCACAGCAATCAGCCCCAGCATTTT

j_call: TRBJ2-7
d_call: NA
v_call: TRBV5-1
clone_size: many
cdr3_length: 13
cdr3_aa: CASSLVGGYEQYF
cdr3_nt: TGCGCCAGCAGCTTGGTTGGGGGCTACGAGCAGTACTTC

j_call: TRBJ1-5
d_call: TRBD1
v_call: TRBV28
clone_size: many
cdr3_length: 15
cdr3_aa: CASNRVQGGNQPQHF
cdr3_nt: TGTGCCAGCAACCGTGTACAGGGGGGCAATCAGCCCCAGCATTTT

j_call: TRBJ2-3
d_call: NA
v_call: TRBV19
clone_size: NA
cdr3_length: 11
cdr3_aa: CASSIGPTQYF
cdr3_nt: TGTGCCAGTAGTATAGGGCCAACGCAGTATTTT

j_call: TRBJ1-1
d_call: NA
v_call: TRBV5-1
clone_size: many
cdr3_length: 14
cdr3_aa: CASSLLGRRAEAFF
cdr3_nt: TGCGCCAGCAGCTTGCTGGGGCGAAGAGCTGAAGCTTTCTTT

j_call: TRBJ1-3
d_call: NA
v_call: TRBV7-9
clone_size: NA
cdr3_length: 14
cdr3_aa: CASSLAVDGSTIYF
cdr3_nt: TGTGCCAGCAGCTTAGCAGTTGATGGAAGCACCATATATTTT

j_call: TRBJ2-1
d_call: NA
v_call: TRBV2
clone_size: many
cdr3_length: 14
cdr3_aa: CASSAHARAREQFF
cdr3_nt: TGTGCCAGCAGTGCCCACGCCCGCGCCCGTGAGCAGTTCTTC

j_call: TRBJ2-2
d_call: TRBD1
v_call: TRBV12-3/TRBV12-4
clone_size: few
cdr3_length: 14
cdr3_aa: CASDQGAGTGELFF
cdr3_nt: TGTGCCAGCGATCAGGGGGCAGGGACCGGGGAGCTGTTTTTT

j_call: TRBJ2-1
d_call: TRBD1
v_call: TRBV7-7
clone_size: NA
cdr3_length: 14
cdr3_aa: CASSVDRGYNEQFF
cdr3_nt: TGTGCCAGCAGTGTGGACAGGGGGTACAATGAGCAGTTCTTC

j_call: TRBJ2-6
d_call: TRBD1
v_call: TRBV12-3/TRBV12-4
clone_size: many
cdr3_length: 17
cdr3_aa: CASSPGTGDSGANVLTF
cdr3_nt: TGTGCCAGCAGTCCGGGGACAGGAGATTCTGGGGCCAACGTCCTGACTTTC

j_call: TRBJ2-5
d_call: TRBD1
v_call: TRBV12-3/TRBV12-4
clone_size: many
cdr3_length: 17
cdr3_aa: CASSFRGGDRVQETQYF
cdr3_nt: TGTGCCAGCAGTTTCCGGGGAGGGGACAGGGTACAAGAGACCCAGTACTTC

j_call: TRBJ1-2
d_call: TRBD1
v_call: TRBV20-1
clone_size: many
cdr3_length: 14
cdr3_aa: CSATGQALNYGYTF
cdr3_nt: TGCAGTGCAACCGGACAGGCGCTTAACTATGGCTACACCTTC

j_call: TRBJ2-2
d_call: NA
v_call: TRBV5-1
clone_size: few
cdr3_length: 15
cdr3_aa: CASSLGIKNTGELFF
cdr3_nt: TGCGCCAGCAGCTTGGGAATCAAGAACACCGGGGAGCTGTTTTTT

j_call: TRBJ2-3
d_call: TRBD2
v_call: TRBV12-3/TRBV12-4
clone_size: few
cdr3_length: 16
cdr3_aa: CASRPRLALSTDTQYF
cdr3_nt: TGTGCCAGCAGACCGAGACTAGCCCTTAGCACAGATACGCAGTATTTT

j_call: TRBJ1-4
d_call: TRBD1
v_call: TRBV12-3/TRBV12-4
clone_size: many
cdr3_length: 14
cdr3_aa: CASSLGTANEKLFF
cdr3_nt: TGTGCCAGCAGTCTTGGGACAGCAAATGAAAAACTGTTTTTT

j_call: TRBJ1-1
d_call: NA
v_call: TRBV12-3/TRBV12-4
clone_size: NA
cdr3_length: 14
cdr3_aa: CASSRNRWDTEAFF
cdr3_nt: TGTGCCAGCAGTCGTAATCGGTGGGACACTGAAGCTTTCTTT

j_call: TRBJ1-1
d_call: NA
v_call: TRBV12-3/TRBV12-4
clone_size: many
cdr3_length: 14
cdr3_aa: CASSPLSGNTEAFF
cdr3_nt: TGTGCCAGCAGCCCTTTATCTGGGAACACTGAAGCTTTCTTT

j_call: TRBJ1-2
d_call: NA
v_call: TRBV29-1
clone_size: NA
cdr3_length: 14
cdr3_aa: CSVDEAQGTYGYTF
cdr3_nt: TGCAGCGTTGACGAGGCGCAGGGGACATATGGCTACACCTTC

j_call: TRBJ1-1
d_call: NA
v_call: TRBV27
clone_size: few
cdr3_length: 16
cdr3_aa: CASSLLSLQGGTEAFF
cdr3_nt: TGTGCCAGCAGTTTATTGTCGTTGCAGGGAGGCACTGAAGCTTTCTTT

j_call: TRBJ2-2
d_call: TRBD1
v_call: TRBV6-2/TRBV6-3
clone_size: few
cdr3_length: 17
cdr3_aa: CASSYQLGTGDTGELFF
cdr3_nt: TGTGCCAGCAGTTACCAACTGGGGACAGGGGACACCGGGGAGCTGTTTTTT

j_call: TRBJ1-6
d_call: NA
v_call: TRBV18
clone_size: few
cdr3_length: 14
cdr3_aa: CASSHREKNSPLHF
cdr3_nt: TGTGCCAGCTCACACAGGGAAAAGAATTCACCCCTCCACTTT

j_call: TRBJ1-2
d_call: NA
v_call: TRBV7-2
clone_size: few
cdr3_length: 16
cdr3_aa: CASSLEVVRTVRGYTF
cdr3_nt: TGTGCCAGCAGCTTAGAAGTGGTGAGGACAGTCCGAGGCTACACCTTC

j_call: TRBJ2-2
d_call: NA
v_call: TRBV12-3/TRBV12-4
clone_size: few
cdr3_length: 14
cdr3_aa: CASSLRELMGELFF
cdr3_nt: TGTGCCAGCAGTTTAAGAGAATTAATGGGGGAGCTGTTTTTT

j_call: TRBJ2-1
d_call: NA
v_call: TRBV4-3
clone_size: NA
cdr3_length: 15
cdr3_aa: CASSQGGGPYNEQFF
cdr3_nt: TGCGCCAGCAGCCAAGGGGGGGGGCCCTACAATGAGCAGTTCTTC

j_call: TRBJ2-4
d_call: NA
v_call: TRBV24-1
clone_size: few
cdr3_length: 13
cdr3_aa: CATSGVGENIQYF
cdr3_nt: TGTGCCACCAGTGGAGTCGGAGAAAACATTCAGTACTTC

j_call: TRBJ2-5
d_call: NA
v_call: TRBV12-3/TRBV12-4
clone_size: few
cdr3_length: 13
cdr3_aa: CASSLDWVETQYF
cdr3_nt: TGTGCCAGCAGTTTGGATTGGGTGGAGACCCAGTACTTC

j_call: TRBJ1-1
d_call: NA
v_call: TRBV18
clone_size: once
cdr3_length: 13
cdr3_aa: CASSPVAGTEAFF
cdr3_nt: TGTGCCAGCTCACCAGTGGCAGGCACTGAAGCTTTCTTT

j_call: TRBJ2-3
d_call: NA
v_call: TRBV5-4
clone_size: NA
cdr3_length: 14
cdr3_aa: CASSLQLGTDTQYF
cdr3_nt: TGTGCCAGCAGCCTCCAATTAGGCACAGATACGCAGTATTTT

j_call: TRBJ2-1
d_call: NA
v_call: TRBV6-6
clone_size: few
cdr3_length: 13
cdr3_aa: CASSSRLRDEQFF
cdr3_nt: TGTGCCAGCAGTTCTAGACTACGGGATGAGCAGTTCTTC

j_call: TRBJ2-7
d_call: NA
v_call: TRBV30
clone_size: few
cdr3_length: 14
cdr3_aa: CAWSPTPGGYEQYF
cdr3_nt: TGTGCCTGGAGTCCAACCCCTGGGGGTTACGAGCAGTACTTC

j_call: TRBJ2-1
d_call: NA
v_call: TRBV12-3/TRBV12-4
clone_size: many
cdr3_length: 13
cdr3_aa: CASSLWGSNEQFF
cdr3_nt: TGTGCCAGCAGTTTGTGGGGTAGCAATGAGCAGTTCTTC

j_call: TRBJ1-5
d_call: NA
v_call: TRBV3-1
clone_size: few
cdr3_length: 15
cdr3_aa: CASSQDRDKDQPQHF
cdr3_nt: TGTGCCAGCAGCCAAGATCGAGACAAAGATCAGCCCCAGCATTTT

j_call: TRBJ1-3
d_call: NA
v_call: TRBV6-1
clone_size: NA
cdr3_length: 17
cdr3_aa: CASSRLSDGISGNTIYF
cdr3_nt: TGTGCCAGCAGTAGACTCTCTGACGGGATCTCTGGAAACACCATATATTTT

j_call: TRBJ1-5
d_call: NA
v_call: TRBV12-3/TRBV12-4
clone_size: NA
cdr3_length: 16
cdr3_aa: CASSPSGGAFVRTQHF
cdr3_nt: TGTGCCAGCAGTCCCTCGGGGGGCGCTTTCGTTCGGACCCAGCATTTT

j_call: TRBJ2-5
d_call: NA
v_call: TRBV20-1
clone_size: few
cdr3_length: 17
cdr3_aa: CSARKPTGNLNQETQYF
cdr3_nt: TGCAGTGCTAGAAAACCGACAGGAAACCTAAACCAAGAGACCCAGTACTTC

j_call: TRBJ1-3
d_call: NA
v_call: TRBV12-3/TRBV12-4
clone_size: NA
cdr3_length: 13
cdr3_aa: CASNIRSGNTIYF
cdr3_nt: TGTGCCAGCAACATTCGCTCTGGAAACACCATATATTTT

j_call: TRBJ1-2
d_call: NA
v_call: TRBV29-1
clone_size: few
cdr3_length: 11
cdr3_aa: CSVSTNGGYTF
cdr3_nt: TGCAGCGTTTCCACGAATGGGGGCTACACCTTC

j_call: TRBJ1-4
d_call: NA
v_call: TRBV5-1
clone_size: few
cdr3_length: 14
cdr3_aa: CASQPGQGHEKLFF
cdr3_nt: TGCGCCAGCCAACCCGGACAAGGCCATGAAAAACTGTTTTTT

j_call: TRBJ2-3
d_call: NA
v_call: TRBV7-9
clone_size: few
cdr3_length: 15
cdr3_aa: CASSLALRSTDTQYF
cdr3_nt: TGTGCCAGCAGCTTAGCCCTCCGGAGCACAGATACGCAGTATTTT

j_call: TRBJ2-7
d_call: TRBD2
v_call: TRBV4-3
clone_size: NA
cdr3_length: 15
cdr3_aa: CASSQLTRGGYEQYF
cdr3_nt: TGCGCCAGCAGCCAACTAACCCGGGGGGGGTACGAGCAGTACTTC

j_call: TRBJ1-1
d_call: TRBD1
v_call: TRBV7-9
clone_size: few
cdr3_length: 13
cdr3_aa: CASSLVGTGEAFF
cdr3_nt: TGTGCCAGCAGCTTAGTTGGGACAGGTGAAGCTTTCTTT